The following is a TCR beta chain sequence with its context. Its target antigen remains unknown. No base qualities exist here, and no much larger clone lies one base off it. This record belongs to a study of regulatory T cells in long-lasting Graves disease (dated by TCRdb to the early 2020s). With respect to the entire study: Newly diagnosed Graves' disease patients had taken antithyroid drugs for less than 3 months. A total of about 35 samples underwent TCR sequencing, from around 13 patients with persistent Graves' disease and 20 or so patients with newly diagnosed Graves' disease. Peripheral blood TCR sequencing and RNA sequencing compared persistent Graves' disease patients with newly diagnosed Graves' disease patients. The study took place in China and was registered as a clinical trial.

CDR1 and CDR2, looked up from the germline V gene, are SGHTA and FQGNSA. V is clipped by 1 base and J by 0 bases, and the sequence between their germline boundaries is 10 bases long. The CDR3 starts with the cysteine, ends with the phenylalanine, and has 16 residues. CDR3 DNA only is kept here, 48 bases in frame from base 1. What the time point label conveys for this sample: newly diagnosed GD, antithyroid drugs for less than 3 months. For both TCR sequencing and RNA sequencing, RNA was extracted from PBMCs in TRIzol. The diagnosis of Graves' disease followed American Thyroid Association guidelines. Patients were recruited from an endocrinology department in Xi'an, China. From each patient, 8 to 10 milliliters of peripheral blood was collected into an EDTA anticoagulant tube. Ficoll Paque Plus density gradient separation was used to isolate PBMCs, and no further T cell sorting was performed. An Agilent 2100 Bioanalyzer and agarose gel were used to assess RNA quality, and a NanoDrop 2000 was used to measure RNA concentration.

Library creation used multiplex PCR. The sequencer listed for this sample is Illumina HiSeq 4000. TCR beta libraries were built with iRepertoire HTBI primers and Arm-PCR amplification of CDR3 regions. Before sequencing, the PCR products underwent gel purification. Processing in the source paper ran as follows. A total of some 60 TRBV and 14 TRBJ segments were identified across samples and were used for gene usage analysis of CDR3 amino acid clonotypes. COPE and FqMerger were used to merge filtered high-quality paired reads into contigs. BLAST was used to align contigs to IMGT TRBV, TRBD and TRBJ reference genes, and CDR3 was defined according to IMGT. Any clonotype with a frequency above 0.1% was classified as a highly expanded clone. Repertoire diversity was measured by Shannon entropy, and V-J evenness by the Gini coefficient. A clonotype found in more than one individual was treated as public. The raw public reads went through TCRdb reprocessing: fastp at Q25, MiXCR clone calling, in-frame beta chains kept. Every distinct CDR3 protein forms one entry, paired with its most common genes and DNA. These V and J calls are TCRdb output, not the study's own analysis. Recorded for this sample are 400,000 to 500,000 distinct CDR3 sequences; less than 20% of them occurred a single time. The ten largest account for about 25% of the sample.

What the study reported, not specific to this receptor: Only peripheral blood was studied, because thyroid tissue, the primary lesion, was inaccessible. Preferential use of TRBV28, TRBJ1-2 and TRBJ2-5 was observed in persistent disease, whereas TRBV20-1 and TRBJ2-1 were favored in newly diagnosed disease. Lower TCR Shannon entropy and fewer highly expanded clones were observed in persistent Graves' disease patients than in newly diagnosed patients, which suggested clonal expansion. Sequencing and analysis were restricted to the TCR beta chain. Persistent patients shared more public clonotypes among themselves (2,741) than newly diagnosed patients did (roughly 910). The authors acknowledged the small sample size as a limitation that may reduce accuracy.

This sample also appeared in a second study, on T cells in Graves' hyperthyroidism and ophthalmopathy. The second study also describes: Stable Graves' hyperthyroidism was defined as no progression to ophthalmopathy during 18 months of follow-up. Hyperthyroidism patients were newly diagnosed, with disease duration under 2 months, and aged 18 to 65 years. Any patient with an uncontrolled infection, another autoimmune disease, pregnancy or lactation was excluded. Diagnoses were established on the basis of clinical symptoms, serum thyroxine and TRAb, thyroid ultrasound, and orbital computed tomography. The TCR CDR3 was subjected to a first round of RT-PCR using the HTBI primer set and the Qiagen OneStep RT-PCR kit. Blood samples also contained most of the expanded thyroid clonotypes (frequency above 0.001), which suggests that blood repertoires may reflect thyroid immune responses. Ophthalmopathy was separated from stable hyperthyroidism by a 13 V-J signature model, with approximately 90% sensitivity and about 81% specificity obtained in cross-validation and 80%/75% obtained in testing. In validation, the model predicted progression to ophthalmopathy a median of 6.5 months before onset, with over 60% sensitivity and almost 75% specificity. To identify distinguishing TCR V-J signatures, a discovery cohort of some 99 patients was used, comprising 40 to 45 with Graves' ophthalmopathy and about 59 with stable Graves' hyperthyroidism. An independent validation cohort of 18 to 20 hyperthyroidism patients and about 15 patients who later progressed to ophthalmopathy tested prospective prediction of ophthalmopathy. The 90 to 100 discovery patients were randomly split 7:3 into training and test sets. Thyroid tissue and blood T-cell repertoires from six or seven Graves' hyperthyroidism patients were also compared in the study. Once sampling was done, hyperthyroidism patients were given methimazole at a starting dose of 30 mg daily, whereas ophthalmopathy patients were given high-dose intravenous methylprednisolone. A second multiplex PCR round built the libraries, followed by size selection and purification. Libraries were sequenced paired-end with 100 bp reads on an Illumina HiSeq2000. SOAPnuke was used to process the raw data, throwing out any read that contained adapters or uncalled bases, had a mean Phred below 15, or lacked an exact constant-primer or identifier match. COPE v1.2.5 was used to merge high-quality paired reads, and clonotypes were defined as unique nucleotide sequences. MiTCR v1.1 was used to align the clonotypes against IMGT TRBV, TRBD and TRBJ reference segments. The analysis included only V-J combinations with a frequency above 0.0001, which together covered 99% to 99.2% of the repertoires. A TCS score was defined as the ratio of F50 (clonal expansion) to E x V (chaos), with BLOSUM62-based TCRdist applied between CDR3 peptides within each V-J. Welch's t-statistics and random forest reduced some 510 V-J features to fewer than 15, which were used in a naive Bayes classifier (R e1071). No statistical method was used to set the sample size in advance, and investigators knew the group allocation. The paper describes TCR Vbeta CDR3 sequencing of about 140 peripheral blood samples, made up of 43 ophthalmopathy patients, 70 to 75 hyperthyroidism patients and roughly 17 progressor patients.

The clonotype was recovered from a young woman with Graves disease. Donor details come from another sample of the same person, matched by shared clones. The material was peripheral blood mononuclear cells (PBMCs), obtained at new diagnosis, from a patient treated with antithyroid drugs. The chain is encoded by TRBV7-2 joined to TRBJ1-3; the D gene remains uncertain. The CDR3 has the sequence CASSLGGLLSGNTIYF. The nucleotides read TGTGCCAGCAGCTTAGGAGGGCTGCTCTCTGGAAACACCATATATTTT.